This T cell receptor beta chain was found in a study of blood T cell repertoires in COVID-19. Whole-study context: The United States, Italy and Spain provided the acute and convalescent COVID-19 samples. Sources were T cells, B-cell-depleted T cells, or PBMCs; the material itself was cDNA or gDNA.

Methods used by the authors: Reference gene primer amplification in the assay estimated nucleated cell counts. Profiled with immunoSEQ multiplex PCR; TCRdb holds only in-frame clones, not every one. V, J and clone size derive from that table, while D and trimming were established from the DNA sequence. The sample has 130,000 to 150,000 clones, roughly 84% seen once. The clonotype originates from a human donor in a cohort sampled during active COVID-19. Sequencing was done on a sample of peripheral blood.

Written as DNA, the CDR3 is TGTGCCAGCAGTGAGAACAGTCAAGAGACCCAGTACTTC. Translating gives CASSENSQETQYF. The chain uses TRBV2 and TRBJ2-5; D ambiguous. The germline V gene has CDR1 SNHLY and CDR2 FYNNEI. The ends were cut back, 3 bases at V and 2 bases at J, with 7 bases in the middle. The CDR3 consists of 13 residues.